Below are 31 T cell receptor beta chains sequenced from a single sample in a study of cytomegalovirus exposure and HLA in healthy donors. PCR was performed using 60 Vbeta and 13 Jbeta primers. TCRdb's table, derived via immunoSEQ multiplex PCR, lists solely in-frame clones and lacks some. The table shows about 180,000 clones, with about four fifths occurring only once. Sequenced: PBMCs. These receptor sequences come from a woman under 30 in good health and CMV-seropositive.

The chain recombines TRBV7-6 with TRBJ2-7; TRBD2 might be the D (5 bases). The germline gives CDR1 SGHVS, CDR2 FNYEAQ. V lost 1 base, J lost 2 bases, and 9 bases lay in between. This CDR3 contains 14 residues. The CDR3 DNA follows: TGTGCCAGCAGCTTAGATAGCGAACCCTACGAGCAGTACTTC. Its protein is CASSLDSEPYEQYF.

The J gene is TRBJ1-2, the V gene TRBV6-5; TRBD1 is a possible D gene (5 bases). Germline V gene lookup returns CDR1 MNHEY and CDR2 SVGAGI. This CDR3 region has 12 residues. Trimming took off 7 bases at V and 10 bases at J, with 16 bases between the two ends. CDR3 protein: CASKFRESTYTF. The CDR3 nucleotides read TGTGCCAGCAAATTCAGGGAAAGTACCTACACCTTC.

The chain recombines TRBV7-2 with TRBJ1-1, with D possibly matching TRBD1 (6 bases). The V gene lost 1 base and the J gene lost 1 base, with 16 bases spanning the gap. CDR1 and CDR2 from the germline V gene are SGHTA and FQGNSA. The length of the CDR3 is 17 residues. This CDR3 is CASSLVGGRGANTEAFF. Here the CDR3 DNA reads TGTGCCAGCAGCTTAGTAGGGGGGCGGGGGGCGAACACTGAAGCTTTCTTT. The whole variable domain, remainder taken from reference TRBV7-2 and TRBJ1-1, is GAGVSQSPSNKVTEKGKDVELRCDPISGHTALYWYRQSLGQGLEFLIYFQGNSAPDKSGLPSDRFSAERTGGSVSTLTIQRTQQEDSAVYLCASSLVGGRGANTEAFFGQGTRLTVV.

This clone was detected only once. As DNA, the CDR3 is TGTGCCAGCAGCTTATACTACAGGCTAGAGCGGGGCAATCAGCCCCAGCATTTT. Translated, it gives CASSLYYRLERGNQPQHF. The V gene is TRBV7-8, the J gene TRBJ1-5; tentative D call: TRBD1 (5 bases). The V end was cut by 2 bases, the J end by 2 bases, with 19 bases between. Germline V gene sequence: CDR1 SGHVS, CDR2 FQNEAQ. The CDR3 contains 18 residues.

The J gene is TRBJ2-2, the V gene TRBV7-9; D gene unclear. V gave up 1 base and J gave up 4 bases, with 10 bases separating them. Germline V gene data show CDR1 as SEHNR and CDR2 as FQNEAQ (reference sequence). The CDR3 has 15 residues. This CDR3 reads CASSLEKGGTGELFF. The CDR3 region has the DNA TGTGCCAGCAGCTTAGAAAAAGGCGGCACCGGGGAGCTGTTTTTT.

The V gene is TRBV19, the J gene TRBJ2-5, with D possibly TRBD2 on 6 matching bases. CDR1 and CDR2 from the germline V gene are LNHDA and SQIVND (reference sequence). The V end lost 1 base, the J end lost 4 bases, and 16 bases lay between the germline ends. The CDR3 has 16 residues. The CDR3 protein is CASSIGGAHIGETQYF. CDR3 coding DNA: TGTGCCAGTAGTATAGGCGGGGCCCATATCGGAGAGACCCAGTACTTC. Combining the CDR3 with reference TRBV19 and TRBJ2-5 gives the whole variable domain DGGITQSPKYLFRKEGQNVTLSCEQNLNHDAMYWYRQDPGQGLRLIYYSQIVNDFQKGDIAEGYSVSREKKESFPLTVTSAQKNPTAFYLCASSIGGAHIGETQYFGPGTRLLVL.

The rearrangement uses TRBV4-3 and TRBJ2-3; D is unresolved. V was trimmed by 0 bases and J by 2 bases, leaving 6 bases between them. This CDR3 is built from 14 residues. CDR1 LGHNA and CDR2 YSLEER come from the germline V gene. The CDR3 region is CASSQDPYTDTQYF. The CDR3 nucleotides read TGCGCCAGCAGCCAAGATCCTTACACAGATACGCAGTATTTT.

V and J are TRBV9 and TRBJ2-5, with 11 positions matching TRBD2. The CDR3 loop spans 15 amino acids. The J segment lost 5 bases and the V segment lost 3 bases, leaving 6 bases of the junction unmatched. CDR1 and CDR2 (germline): SGDLS, YYNGEE. CDR3: CASSAQGTSGETQYF. As DNA, the CDR3 is TGTGCCAGCAGCGCCCAGGGGACTAGCGGCGAGACCCAGTACTTC. Filled out from reference TRBV9 and TRBJ2-5, the complete variable domain reads DSGVTQTPKHLITATGQRVTLRCSPRSGDLSVYWYQQSLDQGLQFLIQYYNGEERAKGNILERFSAQQFPDLHSELNLSSLELGDSALYFCASSAQGTSGETQYFGPGTRLLVL.

The chain uses TRBV7-8 and TRBJ2-3, with 7 bases that match TRBD2. Per the germline V gene, CDR1 is SGHVS and CDR2 is FQNEAQ. The CDR3 consists of 15 residues. The V segment lost 1 base and the J segment 2 bases; nucleotides outside the gene matches: 3. The CDR3 bases are TGTGCCAGCAGCTTAGTGGGGGGGATCACAGATACGCAGTATTTT. Protein sequence: CASSLVGGITDTQYF.

V usage is TRBV7-2 and J usage is TRBJ2-3, with 10 bases fitting TRBD2. The J segment lost 8 bases and the V segment lost 3 bases, leaving 11 bases of the junction unmatched. Germline CDR1 SGHTA, CDR2 FQGNSA. This CDR3 contains 16 residues. The CDR3 sequence: CASSFFSGGPGGTQYF. Here the CDR3 DNA reads TGTGCCAGCAGCTTTTTTAGCGGGGGGCCCGGGGGTACGCAGTATTTT.

This chain connects TRBV11-3 to TRBJ1-1; D uncertain. This CDR3 comprises 15 residues. V gave up 5 bases and J gave up 5 bases, with 18 bases separating them. Germline assignment: CDR1 SGHNT and CDR2 YENEEA. CDR3 coding DNA: TGTGCCAGCAGCCCAGGAGGGAGGGCCGGGACTGAAGCTTTCTTT. Translated, it gives CASSPGGRAGTEAFF.

The chain has TRBV29-1 and TRBJ1-1, with D possibly being TRBD1 (6 bases). CDR1 SQVTM and CDR2 ANQGSEA come from the germline V gene. V lost 6 bases and J lost 7, with 18 bases in between. The CDR3 sequence is 13 residues long. The CDR3 DNA reads as TGCAGCGTCCGACCGGGGGGCCAAGGTGAAGCTTTCTTT. Translation: CSVRPGGQGEAFF.

The rearrangement links TRBV11-2 to TRBJ1-2; the D gene is possibly TRBD1 (5 bases). V was cut by 1 base and J by 3 bases, with 9 bases left in between. Germline V lookup: CDR1 SGHAT, CDR2 FQNNGV. The CDR3 sequence is 14 residues long. DNA for the CDR3: TGTGCCAGCAGCTTAGTAGGGGAGGACTATGGCTACACCTTC. This translates into CASSLVGEDYGYTF. The full variable domain, rest sourced from reference TRBV11-2 and TRBJ1-2, is EAGVAQSPRYKIIEKRQSVAFWCNPISGHATLYWYQQILGQGPKLLIQFQNNGVVDDSQLPKDRFSAERLKGVDSTLKIQPAKLEDSAVYLCASSLVGEDYGYTFGSGTRLTVV.

This chain uses TRBV19 with TRBJ2-2; 14 nucleotides align to TRBD2. Losses at the gene ends were 6 bases for V and 0 bases for J; bases not matched to a gene: 3. This CDR3 is 17 amino acids long. The germline V gene has CDR1 LNHDA and CDR2 SQIVND (reference sequence). The CDR3 reads CASRGTSGGTNTGELFF. The CDR3, as DNA: TGTGCCAGTAGGGGGACTAGCGGGGGAACGAACACCGGGGAGCTGTTTTTT.

The chain links TRBV5-1 to TRBJ2-5; 8 bases line up with TRBD2. The V gene's germline CDR1 is SGHRS and CDR2 YFSETQ. V lost 1 base and J lost 4; bases outside the gene matches: 9. The CDR3 covers 16 residues. CDR3 amino acids: CASSLISAGGGETQYF. DNA for the CDR3: TGCGCCAGCAGCTTGATATCGGCGGGGGGTGGAGAGACCCAGTACTTC.

The J gene is TRBJ1-4, the V gene TRBV7-8; 12 bases line up with TRBD1. The CDR3 spans 16 residues. Germline values: CDR1 SGHVS, CDR2 FQNEAQ. The junction had 10 bases not matched to a gene; V was cut back by 6 bases and J by 8 bases. The CDR3 protein is CASRRDSGTGGEKLFF. The DNA for the CDR3 is TGTGCCAGCAGGCGAGATTCCGGGACAGGGGGCGAAAAACTGTTTTTT. Full variable domain (missing parts from reference TRBV7-8 and TRBJ1-4): GAGVSQSPRYKVAKRGQDVALRCDPISGHVSLFWYQQALGQGPEFLTYFQNEAQLDKSGLPSDRFFAERPEGSVSTLKIQRTQQEDSAVYLCASRRDSGTGGEKLFFGSGTQLSVL.

This chain uses TRBV5-6 with TRBJ2-1; no clear D. Between the trimmed V and J ends, which lost 0 bases and 6 bases, there was a span of 10 bases. The V gene's germline CDR1 is SGHDT and CDR2 YYEEEE. The CDR3 length is 14 residues. Here the CDR3 reads CASSLVMTRNEQFF. The CDR3, as DNA: TGTGCCAGCAGCTTGGTTATGACACGCAATGAGCAGTTCTTC.

V usage is TRBV27 and J usage is TRBJ1-4; D gene ambiguous. The ends were cut back, 6 bases at V and 4 bases at J, with 12 bases in the middle. In germline, CDR1 is MNHEY, CDR2 SMNVEV (reference sequence). The length of the CDR3 is 14 residues. CDR3: CASRAGGLNEKLFF. CDR3 DNA: TGTGCCAGCAGGGCGGGTGGCCTTAATGAAAAACTGTTTTTT.

J is TRBJ2-1 and V is TRBV6-1; 7 bases agree with TRBD1. V lost 6 bases to trimming and J lost 10 bases; unmatched junction nucleotides: 6. The CDR3 has 12 amino acids. Germline lookup yields CDR1 MNHNS and CDR2 SASEGT. The CDR3 here is CASSEPQGEQFF. The DNA of the CDR3 is TGTGCCAGCAGCGAGCCACAGGGGGAGCAGTTCTTC.

V gene TRBV5-6 combines with J gene TRBJ2-1; 14 bases are a match to TRBD2. The V gene's germline CDR1 is SGHDT and CDR2 YYEEEE. This CDR3 is built from 18 residues. The ends lost 4 bases at V and 7 bases at J; junction bases unmatched: 13. The CDR3 is CASSKIRLAGGPRNEQFF. CDR3 nucleotides: TGTGCCAGCAGCAAGATCAGACTAGCGGGGGGGCCACGAAATGAGCAGTTCTTC.

The genes are TRBV15 and TRBJ2-5, with 7 bases aligning to TRBD1. The last part of the DNA fits TRBJ2-7 better; the J call may be wrong. There are 15 residues in the CDR3. The V gene's germline CDR1 is LNHNV and CDR2 YYDKDF (reference sequence). CDR3 DNA: TGTGCCACCAGCAGAGACCGAGGGGGCCCCTACGAGCAGTACTTC. As protein: CATSRDRGGPYEQYF.

This chain's CDR3 is CASSYAGTSYNEQFF. DNA of the CDR3: TGTGCCAGCAGTTACGCTGGCACCTCCTACAATGAGCAGTTCTTC. This chain links TRBV6-5 with TRBJ2-1; D is uncertain. CDR1 is MNHEY, CDR2 SVGAGI, per germline. The CDR3 runs 15 residues. Deletions cut 2 bases from V and 0 bases from J, with 8 bases between.

The chain uses TRBV5-1 and TRBJ2-2, with D uncertain. CDR3 size: 13 residues. V gave up 0 bases and J gave up 7 bases, with 7 bases separating them. The V gene's germline CDR1 is SGHRS and CDR2 YFSETQ. CDR3 coding DNA: TGCGCCAGCAGCTTGGATGTCGGCGGGGAGCTGTTTTTT. Protein sequence: CASSLDVGGELFF.

This chain links TRBV10-3 with TRBJ2-7; D is unclear. Trimming left V 3 bases short and J 5 bases short, with 17 bases between. The CDR3 loop spans 15 amino acids. Germline CDR1 reads ENHRY; CDR2 reads SYGVKD. CDR3 in DNA: TGTGCCATCAGTGAAGTTGGCTGGCAGTTCGACGAGCAGTACTTC. Translated, it gives CAISEVGWQFDEQYF.

The gene calls are TRBV4-2 and TRBJ2-5, with 8 bases that match TRBD2. The CDR3 sequence is 19 residues long. Trimming at V came to 4 bases and at J to 0 bases, leaving 16 bases not matched to a gene. Germline lookup yields CDR1 LGHNA and CDR2 YNFKEQ. The CDR3 loop reads CASSPTFAGGPAYQETQYF. For the CDR3, the DNA is TGTGCCAGCAGCCCAACTTTCGCGGGGGGTCCGGCGTACCAAGAGACCCAGTACTTC.

The chain links TRBV11-2 to TRBJ2-7; D remains unclear. Per germline, CDR1 SGHAT and CDR2 FQNNGV. The V gene lost 4 bases and the J gene lost 6 bases, with 19 bases spanning the gap. The CDR3 is 15 residues long. The CDR3 DNA reads as TGTGCCAGCAGCTCCCCTTTGGGCGCTGGCGCCGAGCAGTACTTC. The encoded protein is CASSSPLGAGAEQYF.

This chain joins TRBV7-2 and TRBJ2-7; perhaps TRBD2 as D (5 bases). CDR3 length: 12 amino acids. Trimming left V 5 bases short and J 8 bases short, with 13 bases between. Germline values: CDR1 SGHTA, CDR2 FQGNSA. CDR3 bases: TGTGCCAGCAGCCCCACCGGGGTCCAGCAGTACTTC. The encoded protein is CASSPTGVQQYF.

This clone has more than one count but fewer than ten. The V and J genes are TRBV19 and TRBJ1-4, with 7 bases fitting TRBD1. Germline trimming cut 6 bases from V and 4 bases from J; bases unmatched to any gene: 8. The CDR3 is 15 residues long. Germline V lookup: CDR1 LNHDA, CDR2 SQIVND (reference sequence). The CDR3 loop reads CASRSTGTVNEKLFF. CDR3 nucleotide sequence: TGTGCCAGTAGATCTACCGGGACAGTTAATGAAAAACTGTTTTTT.

About this clone itself: It is likely a read error, because the conserved phenylalanine at the end of the CDR3 is missing. Because the CDR3's place on the DNA is in doubt, the DNA is left out and the CDR3 is given as listed by TCRdb. The gene calls are TRBV6-9 and TRBJ1-1. The CDR3 spans 9 amino acids, including both terminal residues. CDR1 MNHGY and CDR2 SVAAGI come from the germline V gene. The CDR3 sequence: CASSYPGSS.

This chain joins TRBV9 and TRBJ1-1, with 8 positions matching TRBD1. The CDR3 has 15 residues. The junction had 9 bases not matched to a gene; V was cut back by 3 bases and J by 5 bases. Germline V gives CDR1 SGDLS, CDR2 YYNGEE. This chain's CDR3 is CASSGRTGKGTEAFF. The CDR3 DNA follows: TGTGCCAGCAGCGGCCGGACAGGGAAGGGTACTGAAGCTTTCTTT.

This clone was counted a few times. The rearrangement links TRBV19 to TRBJ1-1; 9 bases map to TRBD1. V trimming: 7 bases; J trimming: 5 bases; junction bases outside the gene matches: 8. The CDR3 covers 14 residues. Germline V lookup: CDR1 LNHDA, CDR2 SQIVND (reference sequence). In DNA, the CDR3 is TGTGCCAGTAACCTCCGGGACAGGGCGACTGAAGCTTTCTTT. Encoded protein: CASNLRDRATEAFF.